This entry is about one T cell receptor (beta chain). Its antigen is currently unknown. The same CDR3 is also encoded by other DNA sequences in this sample. The protocol was immunoSEQ multiplex PCR, while the TCRdb copy is restricted to in-frame clones and leaves out a portion. The sample lists about 1,800,000 clones; 85% to 95% were seen once. Germline CDR1 SGDLS, CDR2 YYNGEE. Deletions cut 2 bases from V and 2 bases from J, with 10 bases between. CDR3 length: 14 amino acids. This record belongs to a study of shared clonotypes between healthy human individuals. Study-level results: The represented genetic and exposure-history diversity was limited by the small number of donors.

Only CD45RO-negative cells positively selected for CCR7 counted as naive CD8 cells, so terminally differentiated effector memory CD45RA+ cells were excluded. All donors were healthy HIV-negative adults lacking recent acute infections or vaccinations. Adult Caucasians living in Nashville, Tennessee made up all of the donors. The origin of this receptor is a man between 18 and 29 years old in good health. The sample comprised naive CD8+ T cells sorted from blood. The rearrangement joins TRBV9 to TRBJ2-5; D possibly corresponds to TRBD2 (5 bases). The CDR3 protein is CASSVTGLQETQYF. The CDR3 DNA sequence: TGTGCCAGCAGCGTGACCGGACTGCAAGAGACCCAGTACTTC.